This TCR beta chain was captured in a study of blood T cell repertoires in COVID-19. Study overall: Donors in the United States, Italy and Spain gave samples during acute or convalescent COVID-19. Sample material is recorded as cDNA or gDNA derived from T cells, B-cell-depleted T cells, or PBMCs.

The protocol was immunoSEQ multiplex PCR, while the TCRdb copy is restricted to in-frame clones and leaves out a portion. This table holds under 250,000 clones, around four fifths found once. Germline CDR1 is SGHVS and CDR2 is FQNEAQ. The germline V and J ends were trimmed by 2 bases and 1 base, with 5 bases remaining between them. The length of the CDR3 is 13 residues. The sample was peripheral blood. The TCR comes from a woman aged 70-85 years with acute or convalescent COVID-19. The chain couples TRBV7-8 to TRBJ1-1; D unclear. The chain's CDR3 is CASSLPGNTEAFF. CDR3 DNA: TGTGCCAGCAGCTTACCGGGGAACACTGAAGCTTTCTTT.